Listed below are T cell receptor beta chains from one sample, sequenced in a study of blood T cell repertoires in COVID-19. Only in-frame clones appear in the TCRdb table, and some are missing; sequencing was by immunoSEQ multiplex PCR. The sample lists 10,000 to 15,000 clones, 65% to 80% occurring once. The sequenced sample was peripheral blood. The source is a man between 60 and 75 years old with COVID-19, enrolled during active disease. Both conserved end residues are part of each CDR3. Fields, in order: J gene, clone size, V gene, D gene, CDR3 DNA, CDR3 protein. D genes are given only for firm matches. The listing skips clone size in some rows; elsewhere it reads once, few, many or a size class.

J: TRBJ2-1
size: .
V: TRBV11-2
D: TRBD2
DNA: TGTGCCAGCAGCTCGGGACTAAACAAGGTGAATGAGCAGTTCTTC
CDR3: CASSSGLNKVNEQFF

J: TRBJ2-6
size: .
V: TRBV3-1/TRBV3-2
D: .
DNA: TGTGCCAGCAGCCCAGGGGCAACTGGGGCCAACGTCCTGACTTTC
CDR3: CASSPGATGANVLTF

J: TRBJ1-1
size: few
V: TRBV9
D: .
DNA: TGTGCCAGCAGCGTAGCGGGACAAATGAACACTGAAGCTTTCTTT
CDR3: CASSVAGQMNTEAFF

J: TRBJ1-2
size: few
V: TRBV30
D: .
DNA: TGTGCCTGGAGTCGAGACAGGCCCTATGGCTACACCTTC
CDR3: CAWSRDRPYGYTF

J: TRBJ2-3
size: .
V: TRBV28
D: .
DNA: TGTGCCAGCAGTTTCTCCCGACAGGTACTAGCGTCCACAGATACGCAGTATTTT
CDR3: CASSFSRQVLASTDTQYF

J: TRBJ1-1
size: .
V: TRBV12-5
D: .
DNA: TGTGCTAGTGGTTTGGCGAGGGTAGGCGTGAACACTGAAGCTTTCTTT
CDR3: CASGLARVGVNTEAFF

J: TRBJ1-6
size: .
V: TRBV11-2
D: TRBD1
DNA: TGTGCCAGCAGCCTGACGGGACAGGGTAATTCACCCCTCCACTTT
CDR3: CASSLTGQGNSPLHF

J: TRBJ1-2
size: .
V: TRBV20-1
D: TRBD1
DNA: TGCAGTGCTGCGGGACAGTTTGGCTACACCTTC
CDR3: CSAAGQFGYTF

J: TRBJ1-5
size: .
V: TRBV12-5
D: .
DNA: TGTGCTAGTGGTTTGGCCCTTTTGCCAGGGAATAGCAATCAGCCCCAGCATTTT
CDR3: CASGLALLPGNSNQPQHF

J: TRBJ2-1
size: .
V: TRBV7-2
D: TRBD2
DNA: TGTGCCAGCAGCCCCTCCCAGCGGGAGATGGGGGAGCAGTTCTTC
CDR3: CASSPSQREMGEQFF

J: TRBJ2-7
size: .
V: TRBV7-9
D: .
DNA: TGTGCCAGCAGCTTACGCGGGACGTCTTGGCCCTACGAGCAGTACTTC
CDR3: CASSLRGTSWPYEQYF

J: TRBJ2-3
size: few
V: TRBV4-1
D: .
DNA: TGCGCCAGCAGCCCGACTAGGGGCACAGATACGCAGTATTTT
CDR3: CASSPTRGTDTQYF

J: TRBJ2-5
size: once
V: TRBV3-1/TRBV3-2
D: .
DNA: TGTGCCAGCAGCCCGTCGGGACTGCAAGAGACCCAGTACTTC
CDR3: CASSPSGLQETQYF

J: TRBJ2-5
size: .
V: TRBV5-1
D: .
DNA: TGCGCCAGCAGTTGGGGAGGTCAGAAACAAGAGACCCAGTACTTC
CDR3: CASSWGGQKQETQYF

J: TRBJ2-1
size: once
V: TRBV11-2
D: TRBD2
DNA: TGTGCCAGCAGCTCCCCGGGACTAGCGACTATTAGCTCCTACAATGAGCAGTTCTTC
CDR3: CASSSPGLATISSYNEQFF

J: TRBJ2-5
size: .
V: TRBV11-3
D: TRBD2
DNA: TGTGCCAGCAGCTCGGGACTAGCGGGAGGCGAGGAGACCCAGTACTTC
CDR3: CASSSGLAGGEETQYF

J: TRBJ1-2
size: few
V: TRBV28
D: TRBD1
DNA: TGTGCCAGCAGTTCCCGTCGAGGGGACAGGGTCTATGGCTACACCTTC
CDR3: CASSSRRGDRVYGYTF

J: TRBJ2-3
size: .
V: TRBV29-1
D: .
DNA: TGCAGCGTTGAAGAGATAGGGCTCGGGGTGCCAGATACGCAGTATTTT
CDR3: CSVEEIGLGVPDTQYF

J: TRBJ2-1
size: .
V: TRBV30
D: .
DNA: TGTGCCTGGAGACTACCCAGCGGCTACAATGAGCAGTTCTTC
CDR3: CAWRLPSGYNEQFF

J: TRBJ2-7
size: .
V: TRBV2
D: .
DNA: TGTGCCAGCAGTGATTGGCCACCCTACGAGCAGTACTTC
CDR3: CASSDWPPYEQYF

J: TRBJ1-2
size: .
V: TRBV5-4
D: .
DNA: TGTGCCAGCAGCTTGGAGTACCCGGACTATGGCTACACCTTC
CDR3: CASSLEYPDYGYTF

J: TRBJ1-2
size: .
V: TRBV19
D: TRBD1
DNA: TGTGCCAGTAGTAACACAGGGGGTGGTAACTATGGCTACACCTTC
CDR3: CASSNTGGGNYGYTF

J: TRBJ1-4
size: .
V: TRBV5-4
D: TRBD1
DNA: TGTGCCAGCAGTCAGGGGGCTAACAATGAAAAACTGTTTTTT
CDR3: CASSQGANNEKLFF

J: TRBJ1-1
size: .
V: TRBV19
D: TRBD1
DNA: TGTGCCAGTAGGCTAAGCGAAACGGGACAGGGGGCCAGAGCTTTCTTT
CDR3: CASRLSETGQGARAFF

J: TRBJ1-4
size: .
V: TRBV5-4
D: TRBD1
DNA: TGTGCCAGCAGCTTGGCGGACAGGGGGAATGAAAAACTGTTTTTT
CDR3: CASSLADRGNEKLFF